The entry that follows covers one TCR beta chain sequence. Its antigen remains unknown. Only in-frame clones appear in the TCRdb table, and some are missing; sequencing was by immunoSEQ multiplex PCR. Of over 850,000 clones in the sample, around three quarters were seen once. Naive CD45RA+ and memory CD45RA-negative subsets were split from CD4+ cells. The germline gives CDR1 MNHEY, CDR2 SMNVEV (reference sequence). The CDR3 contains 14 residues. Trimming cost V 6 bases and J 0 bases, with 12 bases left between them. The data stem from a study of shared clonotypes between healthy human individuals. The overall study: Three plates each covered CD4 naive and memory; CD8 naive two, CD8 memory one.

General study points: Naive subsets usually exceeded memory subsets in estimated richness.

This clonotype originated in a man between 18 and 35 years old in good health. Some clones in this sample may be carry-over from other donors' samples. Sequenced material: memory CD4+ T cells from PBMCs. Stated subset: CD45RA-negative fraction. The V gene is TRBV27, the J gene TRBJ2-7; no clear D. In DNA form, the CDR3 reads TGTGCCAGCAGCGGTCGCGCATTCTCCTACGAGCAGTACTTC. Protein sequence: CASSGRAFSYEQYF.